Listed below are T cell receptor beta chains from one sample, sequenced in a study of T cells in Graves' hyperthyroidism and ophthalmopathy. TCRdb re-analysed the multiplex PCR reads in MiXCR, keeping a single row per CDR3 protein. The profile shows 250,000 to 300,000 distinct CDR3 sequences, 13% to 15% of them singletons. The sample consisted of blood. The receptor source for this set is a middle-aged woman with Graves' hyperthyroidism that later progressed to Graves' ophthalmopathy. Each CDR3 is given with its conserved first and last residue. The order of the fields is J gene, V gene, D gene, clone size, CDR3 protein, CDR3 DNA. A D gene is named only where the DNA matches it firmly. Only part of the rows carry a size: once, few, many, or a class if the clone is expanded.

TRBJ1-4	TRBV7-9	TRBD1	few	CASSLGDRDDEKLFF	TGTGCCAGCAGCTTAGGGGACAGGGATGATGAAAAACTGTTTTTT
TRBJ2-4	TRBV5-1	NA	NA	CASSLFVSVRGIAKNIQYF	TGCGCCAGCAGCTTATTTGTTTCGGTGCGGGGTATAGCCAAAAACATTCAGTACTTC
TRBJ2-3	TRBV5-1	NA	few	CASSLSTVGADTQYF	TGCGCCAGCAGCTTGTCGACAGTGGGTGCAGATACGCAGTATTTT
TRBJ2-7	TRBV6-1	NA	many	CASSEIGQNYEQYF	TGTGCCAGCAGTGAAATAGGGCAGAACTACGAGCAGTACTTC
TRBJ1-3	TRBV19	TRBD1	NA	CASTPGGLSGNTIYF	TGTGCCAGTACCCCAGGGGGCCTCTCTGGAAACACCATATATTTT
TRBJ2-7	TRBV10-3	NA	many	CAISAQDGYEQYF	TGTGCCATCAGTGCCCAGGACGGCTACGAGCAGTACTTC
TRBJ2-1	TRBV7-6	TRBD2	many	CASSLTASGSLNEQFF	TGTGCCAGCAGCTTAACGGCTAGCGGGAGTCTGAATGAGCAGTTCTTC
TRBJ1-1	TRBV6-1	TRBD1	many	CASSPDRGTEAFF	TGTGCCAGCAGTCCCGACAGGGGTACTGAAGCTTTCTTT
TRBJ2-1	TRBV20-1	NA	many	CSARAPKSSYNEQFF	TGCAGTGCTAGAGCCCCCAAGAGCTCCTACAATGAGCAGTTCTTC
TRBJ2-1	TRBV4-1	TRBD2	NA	CASSGILGPTNEQFF	TGCGCCAGTAGCGGGATATTAGGCCCCACAAATGAGCAGTTCTTC
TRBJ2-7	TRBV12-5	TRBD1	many	CASGPGQVNEQYF	TGTGCTAGTGGTCCGGGACAGGTCAACGAGCAGTACTTC
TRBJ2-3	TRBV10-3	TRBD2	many	CAISEHSGNTDTQYF	TGTGCCATCAGTGAACATAGCGGGAATACAGATACGCAGTATTTT
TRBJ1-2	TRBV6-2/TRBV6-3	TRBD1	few	CASSPSGGQVYYGYTF	TGTGCCAGCAGTCCGAGCGGGGGACAGGTTTACTATGGCTACACCTTC
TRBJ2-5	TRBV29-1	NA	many	CSVDKGRETQYF	TGCAGCGTTGATAAGGGTCGAGAGACCCAGTACTTC
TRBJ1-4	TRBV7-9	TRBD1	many	CASSLGYGTGSEKLFF	TGTGCCAGCAGCTTAGGCTACGGGACAGGGAGTGAAAAACTGTTTTTT
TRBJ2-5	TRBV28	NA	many	CASSLSVGQETQYF	TGTGCCAGCAGTTTGTCCGTGGGCCAAGAGACCCAGTACTTC
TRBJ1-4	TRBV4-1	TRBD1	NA	CASSQESGTATNEKMFF	TGCGCCAGCAGCCAAGAATCTGGGACAGCAACTAATGAAAAAATGTTTTTT
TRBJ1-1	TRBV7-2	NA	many	CASSLYPRGTEAFF	TGTGCCAGCAGCCTCTACCCTCGGGGCACTGAAGCTTTCTTT
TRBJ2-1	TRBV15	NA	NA	CATSSTLSSGIYNEQFF	TGTGCCACCAGCAGTACCCTGTCCAGCGGAATTTACAATGAGCAGTTCTTC
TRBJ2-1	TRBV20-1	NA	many	CSASGTSFFNEQFF	TGCAGTGCTAGCGGGACAAGTTTCTTCAATGAGCAGTTCTTC
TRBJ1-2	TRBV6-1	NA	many	CASSDWERYTF	TGTGCCAGCAGTGACTGGGAGCGCTACACCTTC
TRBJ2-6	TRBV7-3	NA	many	CASSYSGANVLTF	TGTGCCAGCAGCTACTCTGGGGCCAACGTCCTGACTTTC
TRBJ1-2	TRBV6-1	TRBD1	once	CASRPRTGRYGYTF	TGTGCCAGCAGACCGAGGACAGGGAGGTATGGCTACACCTTC
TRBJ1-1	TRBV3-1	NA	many	CASSQGARTEAFF	TGTGCCAGCAGCCAGGGGGCGCGGACTGAAGCTTTCTTT
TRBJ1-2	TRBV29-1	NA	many	CSVEDEGVYGYTF	TGCAGCGTTGAAGATGAAGGGGTCTATGGCTACACCTTC
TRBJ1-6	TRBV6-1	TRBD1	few	CASSPGGYNSPLHF	TGTGCCAGCAGTCCAGGGGGCTATAATTCACCCCTCCACTTT
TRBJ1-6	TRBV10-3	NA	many	CAISRENNSPLHF	TGTGCCATCAGTCGAGAAAATAATTCACCCCTCCACTTT
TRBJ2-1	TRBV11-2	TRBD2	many	CASSLAGGIEQFF	TGTGCCAGCAGTCTAGCGGGAGGGATTGAGCAGTTCTTC
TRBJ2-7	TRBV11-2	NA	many	CASSFGTYTYEQYF	TGTGCCAGCAGCTTTGGGACATATACCTACGAGCAGTACTTC
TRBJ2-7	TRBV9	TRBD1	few	CASSYRDRAGEQYF	TGTGCCAGCAGCTACCGGGACAGGGCTGGCGAGCAGTACTTC
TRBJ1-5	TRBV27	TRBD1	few	CASSLGTGSHQPQHF	TGTGCCAGCAGTCTTGGGACAGGGTCCCATCAGCCCCAGCATTTT
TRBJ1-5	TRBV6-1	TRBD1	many	CASSIQTTGVWSNQPQHF	TGTGCCAGCAGTATCCAAACTACAGGGGTGTGGAGCAATCAGCCCCAGCATTTT
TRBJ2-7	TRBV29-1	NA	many	CSVGGGQSSYEQYF	TGCAGCGTGGGAGGGGGACAGAGCTCCTACGAGCAGTACTTC
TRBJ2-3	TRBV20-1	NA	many	CSAQLSTDTQYF	TGCAGTGCCCAATTAAGCACAGATACGCAGTATTTT
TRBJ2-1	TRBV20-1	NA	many	CSASTSSYNEQFF	TGCAGTGCTAGCACCAGCTCCTACAATGAGCAGTTCTTC
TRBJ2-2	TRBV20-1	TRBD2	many	CSARVLAGVPGELFF	TGCAGTGCTAGAGTCCTAGCGGGAGTCCCCGGGGAGCTGTTTTTT
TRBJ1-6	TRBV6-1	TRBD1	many	CASSQQTGGWDSPLHF	TGTGCCAGCAGTCAGCAGACAGGGGGTTGGGATTCACCCCTCCACTTT
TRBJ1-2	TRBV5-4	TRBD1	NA	CASRLRGQRGPNYGYTF	TGTGCCAGCAGACTCCGGGGACAAAGGGGGCCTAACTATGGCTACACCTTC
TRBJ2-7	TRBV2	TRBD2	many	CVSSPRGGGGEQYF	TGTGTCAGCAGTCCCCGGGGCGGCGGGGGTGAGCAGTACTTC
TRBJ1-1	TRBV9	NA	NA	CASSVAGDSMNTEAFF	TGTGCCAGCAGCGTAGCTGGGGATTCGATGAACACTGAAGCTTTCTTT
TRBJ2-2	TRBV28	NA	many	CASSLIRGSNTGELFF	TGTGCCAGCAGTTTGATCAGGGGCTCGAACACCGGGGAGCTGTTTTTT
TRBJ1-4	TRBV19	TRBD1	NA	CASKQGANEKLFF	TGTGCCAGCAAACAGGGGGCTAATGAAAAACTGTTTTTT
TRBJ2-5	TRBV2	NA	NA	CALTLTTETQYF	TGTGCCTTGACTCTCACAACGGAGACCCAGTACTTC
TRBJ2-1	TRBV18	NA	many	CASSPPGDLGYEQFF	TGTGCCAGCTCACCACCAGGTGACCTAGGCTATGAGCAGTTCTTC